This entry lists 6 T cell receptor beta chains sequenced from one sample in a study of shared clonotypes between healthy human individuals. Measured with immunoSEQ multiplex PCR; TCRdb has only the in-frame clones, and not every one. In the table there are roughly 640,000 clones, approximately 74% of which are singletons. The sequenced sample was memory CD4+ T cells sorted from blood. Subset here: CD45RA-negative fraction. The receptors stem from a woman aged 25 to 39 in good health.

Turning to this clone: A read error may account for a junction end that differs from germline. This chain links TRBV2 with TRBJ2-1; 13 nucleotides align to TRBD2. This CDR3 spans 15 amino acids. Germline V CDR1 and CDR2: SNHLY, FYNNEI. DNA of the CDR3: TGTGCCAGCAGTCCGAGGACTAGCGGGAGTTATGAGCGGTTCTTC. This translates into CASSPRTSGSYERFF.

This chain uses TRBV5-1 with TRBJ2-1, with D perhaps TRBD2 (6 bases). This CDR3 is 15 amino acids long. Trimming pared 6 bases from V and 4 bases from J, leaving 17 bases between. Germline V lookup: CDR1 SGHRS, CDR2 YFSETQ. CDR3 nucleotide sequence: TGCGCCAGCAAGGGGCCTACCGGGACTTACAATGAGCAGTTCTTC. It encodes CASKGPTGTYNEQFF.

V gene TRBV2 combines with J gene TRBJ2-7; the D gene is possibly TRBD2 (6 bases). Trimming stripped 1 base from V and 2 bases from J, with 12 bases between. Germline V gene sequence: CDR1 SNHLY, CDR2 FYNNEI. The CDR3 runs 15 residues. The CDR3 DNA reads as TGTGCCAGCAGTGAAGGGTTAGCGGCAGCCTACGAGCAGTACTTC. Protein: CASSEGLAAAYEQYF. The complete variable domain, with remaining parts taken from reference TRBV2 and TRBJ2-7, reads EPEVTQTPSHQVTQMGQEVILRCVPISNHLYFYWYRQILGQKVEFLVSFYNNEISEKSEIFDDQFSVERPDGSNFTLKIRSTKLEDSAMYFCASSEGLAAAYEQYFGPGTRLTVT.

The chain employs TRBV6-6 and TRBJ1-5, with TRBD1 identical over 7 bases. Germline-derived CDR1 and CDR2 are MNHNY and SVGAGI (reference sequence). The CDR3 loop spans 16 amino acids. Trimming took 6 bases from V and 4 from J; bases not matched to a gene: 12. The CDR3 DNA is TGTGCCAGCAGGACGACCAGACAGGGTGAGAATCAGCCCCAGCATTTT. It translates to CASRTTRQGENQPQHF.

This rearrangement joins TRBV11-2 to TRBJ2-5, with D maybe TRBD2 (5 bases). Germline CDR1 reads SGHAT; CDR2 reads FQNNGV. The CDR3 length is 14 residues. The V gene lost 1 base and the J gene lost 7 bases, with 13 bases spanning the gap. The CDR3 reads CASSLVLAPGTQYF. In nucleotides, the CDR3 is TGTGCCAGCAGCTTAGTTCTAGCCCCAGGGACCCAGTACTTC.

Written as DNA, the CDR3 is TGTGCCATCAGCACCAACCAAGAGACCCAGTACTTC. Its protein is CAISTNQETQYF. V usage is TRBV10-3 and J usage is TRBJ2-5; no definite D call. The germline V gene has CDR1 ENHRY and CDR2 SYGVKD. The CDR3 consists of 12 residues. Trimming left V 6 bases short and J 0 bases short, with 5 bases between.